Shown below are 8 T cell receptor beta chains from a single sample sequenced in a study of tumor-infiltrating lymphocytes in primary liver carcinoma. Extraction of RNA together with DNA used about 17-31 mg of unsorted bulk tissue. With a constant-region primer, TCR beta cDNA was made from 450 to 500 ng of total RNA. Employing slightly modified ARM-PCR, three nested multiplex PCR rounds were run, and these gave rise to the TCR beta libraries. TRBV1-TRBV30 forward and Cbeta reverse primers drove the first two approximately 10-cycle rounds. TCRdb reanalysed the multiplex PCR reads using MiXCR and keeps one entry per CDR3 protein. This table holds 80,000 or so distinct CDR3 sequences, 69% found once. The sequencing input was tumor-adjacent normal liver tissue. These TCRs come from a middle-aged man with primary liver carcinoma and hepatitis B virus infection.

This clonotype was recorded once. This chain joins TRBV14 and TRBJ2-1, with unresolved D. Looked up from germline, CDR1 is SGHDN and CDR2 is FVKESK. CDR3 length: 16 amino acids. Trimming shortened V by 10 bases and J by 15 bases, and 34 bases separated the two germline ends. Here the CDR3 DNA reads TGTGCCAACAGTGCCGTAGTGGGATGGGTAAGCAATGTGCGGTTCTTC. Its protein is CANSAVVGWVSNVRFF.

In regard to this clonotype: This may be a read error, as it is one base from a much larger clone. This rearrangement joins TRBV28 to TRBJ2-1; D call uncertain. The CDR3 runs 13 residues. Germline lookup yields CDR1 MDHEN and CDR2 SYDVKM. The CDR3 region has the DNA TGTGTCAGCAGCCGTTCCGGATCGTCGGTGGAGTTCTTC. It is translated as CVSSRSGSSVEFF. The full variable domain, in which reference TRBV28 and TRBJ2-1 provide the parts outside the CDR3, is DVKVTQSSRYLVKRTGEKVFLECVQDMDHENMFWYRQDPGLGLRLIYFSYDVKMKEKGDIPEGYSVSREKKERFSLILESASTNQTSMYLCVSSRSGSSVEFFGPGTRLTVL.

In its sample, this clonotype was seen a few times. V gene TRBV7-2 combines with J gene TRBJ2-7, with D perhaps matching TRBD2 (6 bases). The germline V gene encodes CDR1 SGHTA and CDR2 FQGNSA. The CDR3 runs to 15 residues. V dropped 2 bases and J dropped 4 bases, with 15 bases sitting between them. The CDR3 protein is CASSLPGDVRYEQYF. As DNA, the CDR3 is TGTGCCAGCAGCTTACCGGGAGACGTTCGATACGAGCAGTACTTC.

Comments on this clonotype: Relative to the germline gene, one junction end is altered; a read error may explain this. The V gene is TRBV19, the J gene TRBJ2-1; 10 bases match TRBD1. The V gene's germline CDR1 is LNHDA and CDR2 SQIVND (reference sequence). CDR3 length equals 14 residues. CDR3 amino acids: CASRGQGVYNDQFF. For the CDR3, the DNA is TGTGCCAGTAGAGGACAGGGGGTCTACAATGATCAGTTCTTC. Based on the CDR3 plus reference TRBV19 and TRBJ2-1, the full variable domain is DGGITQSPKYLFRKEGQNVTLSCEQNLNHDAMYWYRQDPGQGLRLIYYSQIVNDFQKGDIAEGYSVSREKKESFPLTVTSAQKNPTAFYLCASRGQGVYNDQFFGPGTRLTVL.

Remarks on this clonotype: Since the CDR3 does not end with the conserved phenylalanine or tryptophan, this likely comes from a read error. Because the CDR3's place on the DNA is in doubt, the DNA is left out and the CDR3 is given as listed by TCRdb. The CDR3 is CSVELAGGPSYGQYS. The V and J genes are TRBV29-1 and TRBJ2-7; the table assigns TRBD2, which was not confirmed against the DNA. Germline values: CDR1 SQVTM, CDR2 ANQGSEA. The CDR3 spans 15 amino acids, including both terminal residues.

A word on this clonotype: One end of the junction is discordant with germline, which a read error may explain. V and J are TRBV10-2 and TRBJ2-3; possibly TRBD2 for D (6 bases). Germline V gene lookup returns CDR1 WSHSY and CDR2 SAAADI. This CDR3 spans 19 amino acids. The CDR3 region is CASSDLNGASVENTDTHYF. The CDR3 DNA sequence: TGCGCCAGCAGTGACTTAAACGGGGCTAGCGTCGAAAACACAGATACGCACTATTTT.

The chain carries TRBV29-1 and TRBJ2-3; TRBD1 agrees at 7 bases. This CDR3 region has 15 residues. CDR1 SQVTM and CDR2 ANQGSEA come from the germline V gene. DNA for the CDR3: TGCAACGTACCCCGTGCACAGGGGTTCACAGATACGCAGTATTTT. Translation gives CNVPRAQGFTDTQYF.

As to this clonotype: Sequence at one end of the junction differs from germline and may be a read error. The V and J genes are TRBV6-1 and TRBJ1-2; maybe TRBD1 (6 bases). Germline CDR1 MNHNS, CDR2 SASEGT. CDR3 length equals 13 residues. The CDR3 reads CASRTWTEGGCTF. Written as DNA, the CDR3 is TGTGCCAGCCGTACCTGGACAGAGGGTGGCTGCACCTTC.